These T cell receptor beta chains were read from a single sample in a study of identical twins. TCRdb reanalysed the 5' RACE reads using MiXCR and keeps one entry per CDR3 protein. The sample carries 150,000 or so distinct CDR3 sequences, under 4.5% recorded once. The sequencing input was memory T cells sorted from blood. Receptor source: a man between 18 and 29 years old in good health. Each CDR3 is given with its conserved first and last residue. The order of the fields is J gene, V gene, clone size, D gene, CDR3 protein, CDR3 DNA. D genes are given only for firm matches. Part of the rows lack a size; the others show once, few, many or a class for expanded clones.

TRBJ2-2	TRBV12-3/TRBV12-4	many	TRBD2	CASSLPSGRRGGELFF	TGTGCCAGCAGTTTACCTAGCGGGAGGAGGGGCGGGGAGCTGTTTTTT
TRBJ1-3	TRBV5-5	many	.	CASTTLPGQGNTIYF	TGTGCCAGCACCACACTCCCGGGACAAGGAAACACCATATATTTT
TRBJ1-2	TRBV12-3/TRBV12-4	many	.	CASSPPGSGYTF	TGTGCCAGCAGCCCCCCAGGAAGTGGCTACACCTTC
TRBJ2-3	TRBV24-1	many	.	CATQDYSSTDTQYF	TGTGCCACCCAGGATTACTCTAGCACAGATACGCAGTATTTT
TRBJ2-5	TRBV4-3	.	.	CASSQEVLPQETQYF	TGCGCCAGCAGCCAAGAGGTTCTTCCCCAAGAGACCCAGTACTTC
TRBJ2-7	TRBV4-3	many	TRBD2	CASSQDVAGGYEQYF	TGCGCCAGCAGCCAAGATGTAGCGGGAGGCTACGAGCAGTACTTC
TRBJ2-7	TRBV20-1	few	TRBD2	CSARPIAGGAVEQYF	TGCAGTGCTAGACCTATAGCGGGAGGGGCAGTAGAGCAGTACTTC
TRBJ1-2	TRBV30	once	.	CAWSRAGGGYTF	TGTGCCTGGAGTAGGGCAGGAGGGGGCTACACCTTC
TRBJ2-5	TRBV10-3	.	TRBD2	CAITSGTEETQYF	TGTGCCATCACCAGCGGGACTGAAGAGACCCAGTACTTC
TRBJ1-2	TRBV7-8	many	.	CASSGYGRVRGGYTF	TGTGCCAGCTCAGGGTACGGGAGAGTCAGAGGTGGCTACACCTTC
TRBJ2-4	TRBV11-2	few	.	CASSLAGENIQYF	TGTGCCAGCAGCTTAGCAGGGGAGAACATTCAGTACTTC
TRBJ2-2	TRBV6-1	.	TRBD2	CASRRGTSGGTGELFF	TGTGCCAGCAGGAGGGGGACTAGCGGGGGGACCGGGGAGCTGTTTTTT
TRBJ2-1	TRBV5-6	many	.	CASSLLAGYEQFF	TGTGCCAGCAGCTTGCTAGCAGGCTATGAGCAGTTCTTC
TRBJ2-3	TRBV20-1	many	.	CSAYRALSTDTQYF	TGCAGTGCTTATCGGGCACTTAGCACAGATACGCAGTATTTT
TRBJ2-7	TRBV2	many	TRBD1	CASRNRGREQYF	TGTGCCAGCAGGAACAGGGGGCGCGAACAGTACTTC
TRBJ1-2	TRBV12-3/TRBV12-4	many	.	CASSFGAGGMRGYTF	TGTGCCAGCAGTTTTGGAGCAGGAGGGATGCGTGGCTACACCTTC
TRBJ1-4	TRBV9	many	.	CASSTRDFRELFF	TGTGCCAGCAGCACCCGGGATTTCCGCGAGCTGTTTTTT
TRBJ1-6	TRBV3-1	many	.	CASSHNNKNSPLHF	TGTGCCAGCAGCCATAACAACAAGAATTCACCCCTCCACTTT
TRBJ2-1	TRBV6-1	many	TRBD1	CASRSTGVDNEQFF	TGTGCCAGCAGATCCACAGGGGTCGACAATGAGCAGTTCTTC
TRBJ2-6	TRBV3-1	many	.	CASSQDRAGRPSGANVLTF	TGTGCCAGCAGCCAAGATCGGGCGGGAAGACCATCTGGGGCCAACGTCCTGACTTTC
TRBJ2-1	TRBV10-1	.	.	CASSRSRGLQDEQFF	TGCGCCAGCAGCCGTTCCCGCGGGCTCCAAGATGAGCAGTTCTTC
TRBJ2-1	TRBV7-6	medium-sized	.	CASSLAPRRYEQFF	TGTGCCAGCAGCTTAGCGCCCCGTCGCTATGAGCAGTTCTTC
TRBJ1-2	TRBV11-2	many	.	CASSPIRTENYGYTF	TGTGCCAGCAGCCCTATTCGGACAGAGAACTATGGCTACACCTTC
TRBJ2-3	TRBV7-8	many	.	CASSLWPEMDTQYF	TGTGCCAGCAGCTTATGGCCGGAGATGGATACGCAGTATTTT
TRBJ2-3	TRBV7-9	many	.	CASSLLGTTDTQYF	TGTGCCAGCAGCTTACTGGGAACCACAGATACGCAGTATTTT
TRBJ1-2	TRBV6-5	many	.	CASSLGTAKDLAGYTF	TGTGCCAGCAGTTTGGGGACCGCGAAGGACTTAGCCGGCTACACCTTC
TRBJ1-1	TRBV6-1	many	.	CASITSIGNTEAFF	TGTGCCAGCATCACATCAATTGGGAACACTGAAGCTTTCTTT
TRBJ1-5	TRBV20-1	many	.	CSAASKNSNQPQHF	TGCAGTGCCGCCTCGAAAAATAGCAATCAGCCCCAGCATTTT
TRBJ2-7	TRBV4-3	many	.	CASSQGPGTYEQYF	TGCGCCAGCAGCCAAGGGCCAGGTACCTACGAGCAGTACTTC
TRBJ2-2	TRBV5-1	many	TRBD1	CANSAHIKQGLGELFF	TGCGCCAACAGCGCCCACATTAAACAGGGGCTCGGGGAGCTGTTTTTT
TRBJ2-7	TRBV3-1	many	.	CASSQAGRVNEQYF	TGTGCCAGCAGCCAAGCCGGCAGGGTCAACGAGCAGTACTTC
TRBJ2-5	TRBV18	.	.	CASSPPTGRETQYF	TGTGCCAGCTCACCACCGACAGGGAGGGAGACCCAGTACTTC
TRBJ1-5	TRBV4-3	few	TRBD1	CASSQRQGAGQPQHF	TGCGCCAGCAGCCAACGACAGGGGGCAGGGCAGCCCCAGCATTTT
TRBJ1-4	TRBV5-1	many	.	CASKIGDTVSTNEKLFF	TGCGCCAGCAAGATTGGGGACACCGTCTCAACTAATGAAAAACTGTTTTTT
TRBJ2-5	TRBV6-5	.	TRBD1	CASSFSGQEAETQYF	TGTGCCAGCAGTTTCTCCGGACAGGAAGCAGAGACCCAGTACTTC
TRBJ2-3	TRBV20-1	many	TRBD2	CSASLAGGQDTQYF	TGCAGTGCATCATTAGCGGGAGGACAAGATACGCAGTATTTT
TRBJ2-1	TRBV4-2	many	.	CASSQDSAPNEQFF	TGTGCCAGCAGCCAAGATTCGGCTCCGAATGAGCAGTTCTTC
TRBJ2-2	TRBV27	many	TRBD1	CASKRGQGQDTGELFF	TGTGCCAGCAAGCGAGGACAGGGCCAGGACACCGGGGAGCTGTTTTTT
TRBJ2-2	TRBV6-1	many	.	CASSVSSGNTGELFF	TGTGCCAGCAGCGTCAGCTCGGGAAACACCGGGGAGCTGTTTTTT
TRBJ2-7	TRBV28	many	.	CASSRGDNSYEQYF	TGTGCCAGCAGCCGGGGGGACAACTCCTACGAGCAGTACTTC
TRBJ2-7	TRBV7-2	many	.	CASSPGVNEQYF	TGTGCCAGCAGCCCCGGAGTCAACGAGCAGTACTTC
TRBJ2-1	TRBV6-5	many	.	CASSYLGADNEQFF	TGTGCCAGCAGTTATTTGGGGGCGGACAATGAGCAGTTCTTC